This TCR beta chain was sequenced in a study of monozygotic twins with inflammatory bowel disease. Reanalyzing the 5' RACE reads, TCRdb keeps one entry per CDR3 protein, without DNA. The sample spans approximately 150,000 distinct CDR3 sequences; the ten largest clones claim 2% to 2.5%. Per the germline V gene, CDR1 is SNHLY and CDR2 is FYNNEI. This CDR3 has 17 residues. The V call is TRBV2, the J call TRBJ2-7; TCRdb's assignment of TRBD2 cannot be checked, as there is no DNA. Sequencing input: blood. The clonotype originates from a human donor with ulcerative colitis or Crohn's disease, or a healthy co-twin of an affected twin (not recorded which). The CDR3 sequence is CASSEIPGGRRSYEQYF.